This note documents a single T cell receptor (beta chain) sequence. Antigen: not known. This entry belongs to a study of PD-1 blockade in classical Hodgkin lymphoma. Findings and limits, study-wide: Newly diagnosed patients had baseline TCR diversity that was reportedly lower than that of healthy donors.

Every patient was affected by relapse after autologous stem cell transplantation, while exposure to brentuximab vedotin was not uniform. This CDR3 has 14 residues. CDR1 and CDR2 from the germline V gene are ENHRY and SYGVKD. Sequencing was performed with immunoSEQ multiplex PCR; in TCRdb, only in-frame clones are kept and a portion is missing. The sample carries about 18,000 clones, 75% to 85% recorded once. This specimen consisted of peripheral blood mononuclear cells (PBMCs), obtained before the second cycle of nivolumab. V and J are TRBV10-3 and TRBJ2-5; 9 bases line up with TRBD1. The J call may be in error: the DNA end matches TRBJ2-7 better. This receptor was taken from a human donor with classical Hodgkin lymphoma. Here the CDR3 reads CAISPGQGAYEQYF. DNA of the CDR3: TGTGCCATCAGTCCGGGACAGGGTGCCTACGAGCAGTACTTC.